A single count supports the clone carrying this TCR beta chain. These data come from a study of blood T cell repertoires in COVID-19. Trimming left V 5 bases short and J 0 bases short, with 14 bases between. Germline V CDR1 and CDR2: SGHRS, YFSETQ. CDR3 length: 15 residues. Profiled with immunoSEQ multiplex PCR; TCRdb holds only in-frame clones, not every one. Counted here are over 150,000 clones, around 84% occurring once; the ten biggest clones make up more than 5.5%. Recovered participants had two consecutive negative NP/OP PCR tests, healthcare professional clearance, or symptom resolution. The sequence derives from a man in his fifties who had recovered from COVID-19. This rearrangement joins TRBV5-1 to TRBJ1-2; no clear D gene. The sample comprised PBMCs or T cells enriched from blood (not recorded which). For the CDR3, the DNA is TGCGCCAGCAGTCCCAGCGGACCCCCTAACTATGGCTACACCTTC. It translates to CASSPSGPPNYGYTF.